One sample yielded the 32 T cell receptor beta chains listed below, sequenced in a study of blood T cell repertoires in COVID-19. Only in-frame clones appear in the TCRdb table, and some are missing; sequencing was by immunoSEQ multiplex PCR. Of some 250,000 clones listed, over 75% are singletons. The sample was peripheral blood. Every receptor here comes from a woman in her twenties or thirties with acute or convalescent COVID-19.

The CDR3 bases are TGTGCCAGCAGTGACACCCTAGCGGGCACCGGGGAGCTGTTTTTT. Translation: CASSDTLAGTGELFF. J is TRBJ2-2 and V is TRBV25-1, with 8 nucleotides matching TRBD2. V lost 3 bases to trimming and J lost 4 bases; unmatched junction nucleotides: 4. The CDR3 has 15 amino acids. Germline V gives CDR1 MGHDK, CDR2 SYGVNS.

In DNA form, the CDR3 reads TGTGCCAGCAGCGTAGAGGAGGGTCCGACCTACGAGCAGTACTTC. Translating it yields CASSVEEGPTYEQYF. The chain combines TRBV9 with TRBJ2-7; possible D gene TRBD2, 6 bases. CDR1 is SGDLS, CDR2 YYNGEE, per germline. V shed 0 bases and J shed 2 bases, with 12 bases lying between them. The CDR3 has 15 amino acids.

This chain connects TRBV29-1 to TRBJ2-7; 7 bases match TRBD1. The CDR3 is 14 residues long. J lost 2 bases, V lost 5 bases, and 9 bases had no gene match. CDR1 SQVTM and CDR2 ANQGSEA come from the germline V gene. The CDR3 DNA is TGCAGCGTTACTAGGGACAGCGGAGCCTACGAGCAGTACTTC. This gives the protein CSVTRDSGAYEQYF.

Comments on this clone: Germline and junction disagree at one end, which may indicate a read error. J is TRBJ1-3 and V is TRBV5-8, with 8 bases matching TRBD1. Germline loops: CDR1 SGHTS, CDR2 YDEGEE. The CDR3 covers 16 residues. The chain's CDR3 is CASTLTGAFSGNTIYF. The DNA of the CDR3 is TGTGCCAGCACCTTGACAGGGGCCTTCTCTGGAAACACCATATATTTT.

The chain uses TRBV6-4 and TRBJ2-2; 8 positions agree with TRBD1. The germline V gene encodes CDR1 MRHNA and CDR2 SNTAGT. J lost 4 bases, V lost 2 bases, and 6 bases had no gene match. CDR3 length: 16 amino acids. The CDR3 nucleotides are TGTGCCAGCAGTGACCTAACAGGGGGAGGCACCGGGGAGCTGTTTTTT. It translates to CASSDLTGGGTGELFF.

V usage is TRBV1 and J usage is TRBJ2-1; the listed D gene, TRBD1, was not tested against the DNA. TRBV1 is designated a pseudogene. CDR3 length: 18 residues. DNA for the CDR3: TGCACCAGCAGCCAAGATTCCACGACTAAGGGACAATACAATGAGCAGTTCTTC. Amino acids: CTSSQDSTTKGQYNEQFF.

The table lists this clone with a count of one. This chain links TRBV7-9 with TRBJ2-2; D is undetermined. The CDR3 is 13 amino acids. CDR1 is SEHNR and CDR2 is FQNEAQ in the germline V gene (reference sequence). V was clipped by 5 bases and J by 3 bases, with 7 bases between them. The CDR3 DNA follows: TGTGCCAGCAGCCCAGTCTACACCGGGGAGCTGTTTTTT. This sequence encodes CASSPVYTGELFF.

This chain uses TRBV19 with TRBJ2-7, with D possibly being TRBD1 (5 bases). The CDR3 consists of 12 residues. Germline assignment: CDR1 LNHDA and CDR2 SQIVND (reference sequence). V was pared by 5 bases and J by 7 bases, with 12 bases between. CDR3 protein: CASSQGMGEQYF. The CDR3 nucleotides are TGTGCCAGTAGTCAGGGAATGGGGGAGCAGTACTTC.

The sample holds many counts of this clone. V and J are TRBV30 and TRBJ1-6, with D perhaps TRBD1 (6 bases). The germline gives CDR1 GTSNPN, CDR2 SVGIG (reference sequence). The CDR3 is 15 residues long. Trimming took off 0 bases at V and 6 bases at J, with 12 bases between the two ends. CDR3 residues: CAWSVRGAFNSPLHF. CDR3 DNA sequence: TGTGCCTGGAGTGTACGGGGGGCGTTTAATTCACCCCTCCACTTT.

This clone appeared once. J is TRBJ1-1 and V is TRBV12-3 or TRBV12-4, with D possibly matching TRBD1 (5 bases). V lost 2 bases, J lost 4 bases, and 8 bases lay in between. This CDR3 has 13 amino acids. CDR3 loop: CASSLQGTTEAFF. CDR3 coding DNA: TGTGCCAGCAGTTTACAGGGTACCACTGAAGCTTTCTTT.

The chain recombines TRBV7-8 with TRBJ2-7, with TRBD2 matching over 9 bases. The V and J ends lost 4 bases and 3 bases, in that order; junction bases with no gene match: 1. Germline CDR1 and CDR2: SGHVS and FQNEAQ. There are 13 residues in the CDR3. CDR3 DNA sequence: TGTGCCAGCAGCTCGACTAGCGGCTACGAGCAGTACTTC. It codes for CASSSTSGYEQYF.

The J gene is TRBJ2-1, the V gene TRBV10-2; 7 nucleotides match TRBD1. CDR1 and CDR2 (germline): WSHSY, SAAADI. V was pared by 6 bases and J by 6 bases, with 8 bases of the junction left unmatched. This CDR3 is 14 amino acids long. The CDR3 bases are TGCGCCAGCAGCATAGGGGGCCGCATCAATGAGCAGTTCTTC. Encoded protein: CASSIGGRINEQFF.

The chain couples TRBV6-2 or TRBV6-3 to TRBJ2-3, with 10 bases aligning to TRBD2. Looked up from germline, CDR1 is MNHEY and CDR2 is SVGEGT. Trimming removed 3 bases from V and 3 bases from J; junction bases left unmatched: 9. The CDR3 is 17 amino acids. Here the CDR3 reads CASSYQAGGPRTDTQYF. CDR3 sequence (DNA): TGTGCCAGCAGTTATCAAGCGGGAGGGCCACGTACAGATACGCAGTATTTT.

The CDR3 DNA reads TGTGCCAGCATGAGGACTAAGGGGTTAAATGAAAAACTGTTTTTT. Its translation: CASMRTKGLNEKLFF. The V gene is TRBV6-5, the J gene TRBJ1-4, with D perhaps matching TRBD1 (5 bases). The CDR3 contains 15 residues. Trimming took off 7 bases at V and 5 bases at J, with 17 bases between the two ends. CDR1 is MNHEY, CDR2 SVGAGI, per germline.

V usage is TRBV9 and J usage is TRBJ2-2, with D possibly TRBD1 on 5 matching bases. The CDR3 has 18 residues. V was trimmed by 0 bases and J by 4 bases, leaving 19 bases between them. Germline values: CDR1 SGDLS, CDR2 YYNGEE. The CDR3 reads CASSVGGFGHLSTGELFF. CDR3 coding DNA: TGTGCCAGCAGCGTAGGCGGCTTTGGACACTTAAGCACCGGGGAGCTGTTTTTT. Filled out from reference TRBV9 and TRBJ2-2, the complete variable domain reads DSGVTQTPKHLITATGQRVTLRCSPRSGDLSVYWYQQSLDQGLQFLIQYYNGEERAKGNILERFSAQQFPDLHSELNLSSLELGDSALYFCASSVGGFGHLSTGELFFGEGSRLTVL.

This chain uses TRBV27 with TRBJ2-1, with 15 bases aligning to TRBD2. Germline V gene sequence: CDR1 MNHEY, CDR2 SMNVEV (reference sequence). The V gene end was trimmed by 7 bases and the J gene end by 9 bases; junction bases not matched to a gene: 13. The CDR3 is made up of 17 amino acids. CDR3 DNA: TGTGCCAGCAAGAAATCCGCCACGGGACTAGCGGGAGGTGAGCAGTTCTTC. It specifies CASKKSATGLAGGEQFF.

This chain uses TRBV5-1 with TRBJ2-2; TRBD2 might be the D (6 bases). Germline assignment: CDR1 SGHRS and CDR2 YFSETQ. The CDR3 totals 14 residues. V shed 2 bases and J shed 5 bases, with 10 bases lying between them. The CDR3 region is CASSFSGGTGELFF. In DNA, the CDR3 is TGCGCCAGCAGCTTTAGCGGAGGGACCGGGGAGCTGTTTTTT.

The CDR3 DNA reads TGTGCCAGCACCCCTCGGCCCTGGGGAGTACTGGATACGCAGTATTTT. Its translation: CASTPRPWGVLDTQYF. This rearrangement joins TRBV7-2 to TRBJ2-3; maybe TRBD2 (5 bases). This CDR3 is 16 amino acids long. Germline CDR1 SGHTA, CDR2 FQGNSA. Trimming took 7 bases from V and 6 from J, leaving 23 bases between them.

CDR3 in amino acids: CASSRPGTVGDTQYF. The CDR3, as DNA: TGTGCCAGCAGTCGACCAGGGACAGTCGGGGATACGCAGTATTTT. The V and J genes are TRBV6-2 or TRBV6-3 and TRBJ2-3; TRBD1 agrees at 7 bases. The CDR3 has 15 amino acids. Germline V gene data show CDR1 as MNHEY and CDR2 as SVGEGT. The J segment lost 6 bases and the V segment lost 5 bases, leaving 11 bases of the junction unmatched.

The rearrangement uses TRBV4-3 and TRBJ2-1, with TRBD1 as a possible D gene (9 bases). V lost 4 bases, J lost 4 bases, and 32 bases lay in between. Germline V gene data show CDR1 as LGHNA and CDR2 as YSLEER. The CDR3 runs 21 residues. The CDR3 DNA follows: TGCGCCAGCAGCCTCCAGGCCGGGACAGGGCCCGGGACTAGGGTATACAATGAGCAGTTCTTC. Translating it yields CASSLQAGTGPGTRVYNEQFF.

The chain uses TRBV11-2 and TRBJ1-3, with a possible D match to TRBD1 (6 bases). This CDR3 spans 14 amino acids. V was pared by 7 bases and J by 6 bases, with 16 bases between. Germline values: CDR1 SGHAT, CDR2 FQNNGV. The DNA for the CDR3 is TGTGCCAGCAACTACAGGGACAAGGCAAACACCATATATTTT. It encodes CASNYRDKANTIYF.

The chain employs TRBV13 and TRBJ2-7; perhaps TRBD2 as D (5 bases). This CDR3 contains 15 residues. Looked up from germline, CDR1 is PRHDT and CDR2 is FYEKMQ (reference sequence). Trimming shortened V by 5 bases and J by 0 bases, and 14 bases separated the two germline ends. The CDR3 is CASSESSTISYEQYF. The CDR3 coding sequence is TGTGCCAGCAGCGAATCATCGACTATCTCCTACGAGCAGTACTTC.

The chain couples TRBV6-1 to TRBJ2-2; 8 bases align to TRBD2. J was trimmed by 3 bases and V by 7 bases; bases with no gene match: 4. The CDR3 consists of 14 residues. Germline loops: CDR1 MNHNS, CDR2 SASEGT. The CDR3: CASKRAGDTGELFF. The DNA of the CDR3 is TGTGCCAGCAAAAGAGCGGGAGACACCGGGGAGCTGTTTTTT.

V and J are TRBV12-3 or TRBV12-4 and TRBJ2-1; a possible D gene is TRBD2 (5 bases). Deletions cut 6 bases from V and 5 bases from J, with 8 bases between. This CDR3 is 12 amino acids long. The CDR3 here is CASSLRDNEQFF. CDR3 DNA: TGTGCCAGCAGCCTGAGGGACAATGAGCAGTTCTTC.

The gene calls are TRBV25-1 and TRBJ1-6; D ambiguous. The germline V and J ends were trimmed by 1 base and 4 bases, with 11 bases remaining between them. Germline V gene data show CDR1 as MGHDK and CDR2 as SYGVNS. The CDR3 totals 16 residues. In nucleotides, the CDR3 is TGTGCCAGCAGTGAATCCAAGCGCTCTTATAATTCACCCCTCCACTTT. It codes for CASSESKRSYNSPLHF.

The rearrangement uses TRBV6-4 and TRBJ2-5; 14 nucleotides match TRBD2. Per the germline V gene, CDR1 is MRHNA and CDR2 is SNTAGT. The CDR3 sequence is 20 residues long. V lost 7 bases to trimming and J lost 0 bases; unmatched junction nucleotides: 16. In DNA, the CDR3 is TGTGCCAGCATTGGTGGCTGCGGACTAGCGGGAGGTCTGTACCAAGAGACCCAGTACTTC. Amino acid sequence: CASIGGCGLAGGLYQETQYF.

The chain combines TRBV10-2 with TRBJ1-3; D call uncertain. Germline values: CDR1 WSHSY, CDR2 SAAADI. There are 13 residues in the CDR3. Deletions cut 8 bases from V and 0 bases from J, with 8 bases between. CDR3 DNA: TGCGCCAGCGGAGAGATCTCTGGAAACACCATATATTTT. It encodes CASGEISGNTIYF.

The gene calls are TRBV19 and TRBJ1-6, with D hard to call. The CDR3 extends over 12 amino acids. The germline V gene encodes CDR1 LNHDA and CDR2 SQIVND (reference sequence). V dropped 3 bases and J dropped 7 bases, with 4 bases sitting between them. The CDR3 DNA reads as TGTGCCAGTAGTATGAGAAATTCACCCCTCCACTTT. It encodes CASSMRNSPLHF.

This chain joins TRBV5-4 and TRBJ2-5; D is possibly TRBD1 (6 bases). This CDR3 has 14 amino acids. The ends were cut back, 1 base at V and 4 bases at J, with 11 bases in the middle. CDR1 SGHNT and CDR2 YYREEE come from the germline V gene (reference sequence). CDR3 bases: TGTGCCAGCAGCTTGCCAGGGGCTGGAGAGACCCAGTACTTC. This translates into CASSLPGAGETQYF. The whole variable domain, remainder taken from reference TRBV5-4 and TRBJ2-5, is ETGVTQSPTHLIKTRGQQVTLRCSSQSGHNTVSWYQQALGQGPQFIFQYYREEENGRGNFPPRFSGLQFPNYSSELNVNALELDDSALYLCASSLPGAGETQYFGPGTRLLVL.

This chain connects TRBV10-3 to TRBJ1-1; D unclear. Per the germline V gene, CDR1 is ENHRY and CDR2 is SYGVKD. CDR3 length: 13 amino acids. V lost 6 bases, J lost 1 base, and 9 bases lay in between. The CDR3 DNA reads TGTGCCATCAGCCCAGGCACGAACACTGAAGCTTTCTTT. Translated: CAISPGTNTEAFF.

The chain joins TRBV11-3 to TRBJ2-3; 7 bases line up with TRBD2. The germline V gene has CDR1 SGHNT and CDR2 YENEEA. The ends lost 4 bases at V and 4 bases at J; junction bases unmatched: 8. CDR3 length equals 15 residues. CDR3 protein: CASSSRGSGADTQYF. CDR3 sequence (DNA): TGTGCCAGCAGCTCCCGCGGGAGTGGGGCAGATACGCAGTATTTT.

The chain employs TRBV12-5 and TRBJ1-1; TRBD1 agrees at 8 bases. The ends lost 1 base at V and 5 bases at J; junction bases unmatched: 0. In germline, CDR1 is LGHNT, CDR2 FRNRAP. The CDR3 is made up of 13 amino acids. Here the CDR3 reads CASGLGTGTEAFF. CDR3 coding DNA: TGTGCTAGTGGTTTGGGGACAGGGACTGAAGCTTTCTTT.